This T cell receptor beta chain was sequenced for a study of blood T cells in healthy people across ages. Trimming removed 4 bases at V and 3 bases at J, with 19 bases between. Germline loops: CDR1 DFQATT, CDR2 SNEGSKA (reference sequence). CDR3 length: 16 residues. Each of the donors had roughly 9.4 milliliters of peripheral blood drawn into EDTA-treated Vacutainer tubes. A second about 6 to 12 cycle PCR used barcoded and J-beta primers. Via MiXCR, TCRdb re-called the 5' RACE reads, giving one row per CDR3 protein. The table has about 640,000 distinct CDR3 sequences, 58% seen once. Sequencing input: blood. The TCR originated in a man in his 60s in good health. The V and J genes are TRBV20-1 and TRBJ1-5; tentative D call: TRBD1 (6 bases). The CDR3 is CSAMPRGGQPNQPQHF. CDR3 bases: TGCAGTGCTATGCCCCGGGGAGGACAGCCCAATCAGCCCCAGCATTTT.